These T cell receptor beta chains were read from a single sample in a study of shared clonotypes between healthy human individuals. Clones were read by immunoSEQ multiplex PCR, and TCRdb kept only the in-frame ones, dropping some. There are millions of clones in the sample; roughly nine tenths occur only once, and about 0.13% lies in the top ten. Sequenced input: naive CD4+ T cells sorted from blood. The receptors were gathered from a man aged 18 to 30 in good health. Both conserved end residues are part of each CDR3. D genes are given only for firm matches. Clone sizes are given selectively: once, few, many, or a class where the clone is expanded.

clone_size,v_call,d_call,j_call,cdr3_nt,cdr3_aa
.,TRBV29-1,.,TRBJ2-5,TGCAGCGTTGAAGAGCGGGCCCAAGAGACCCAGTACTTC,CSVEERAQETQYF
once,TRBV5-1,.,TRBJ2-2,TGCGCCAGCAGCAAGGGGGCGAACACCGGGGAGCTGTTTTTT,CASSKGANTGELFF
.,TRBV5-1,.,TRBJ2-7,TGCGCCAGCAGCACCGGACAGCTCTCCTACGAGCAGTACTTC,CASSTGQLSYEQYF
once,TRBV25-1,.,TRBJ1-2,TGTGCCAGCAGTGAATCGACGGGCGCGGGGTATGGCTACACCTTC,CASSESTGAGYGYTF
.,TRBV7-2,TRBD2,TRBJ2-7,TGTGCCAGCAGCTTAGGAGGGGGGACTAGCGGAACCTACGAGCAGTACTTC,CASSLGGGTSGTYEQYF
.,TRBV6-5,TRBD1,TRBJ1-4,TGTGCCACCGGGACAGGGTACGAAAAACTGTTTTTT,CATGTGYEKLFF
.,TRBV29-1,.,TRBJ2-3,TGCAGCGTTGCGGGAGTGCTTGGAGATACGCAGTATTTT,CSVAGVLGDTQYF
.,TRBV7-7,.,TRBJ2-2,TGTGCTAGCAGCTTAGTTACAGGGAACACCGGGGAGCTGTTTTTT,CASSLVTGNTGELFF
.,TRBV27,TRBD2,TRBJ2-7,TGTGCCAGCAGTTTATCCCCAGCGGGAGTATCCTACGAGCAGTACTTC,CASSLSPAGVSYEQYF
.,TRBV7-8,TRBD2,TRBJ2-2,TGTGCCAGCAGCTACCGTACTAGCGGGGGAGAGCTGTTTTTT,CASSYRTSGGELFF
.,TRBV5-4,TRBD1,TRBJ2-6,TGTGCCAGCAGCTTATCCGGACAGGGGGCTGCTGGGGCCAACGTCCTGACTTTC,CASSLSGQGAAGANVLTF
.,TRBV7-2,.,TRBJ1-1,TGTGCCAGCAGCTTGAACAGCGGGAACACTGAAGCTTTCTTT,CASSLNSGNTEAFF
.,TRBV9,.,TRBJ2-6,TGTGCCAGCAGCGTAGCAAGCTCTGGGGCCAACGTCCTGACTTTC,CASSVASSGANVLTF
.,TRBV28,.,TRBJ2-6,TGTGCCAGCAGAGTATTGGGATCTGGGGCCAACGTCCTGACTTTC,CASRVLGSGANVLTF
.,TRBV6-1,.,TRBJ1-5,TGTGCCAGCAGTGGGACCCCAGTGCTCAATCAGCCCCAGCATTTT,CASSGTPVLNQPQHF
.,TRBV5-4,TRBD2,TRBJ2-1,TGTGCCAGCAGCTTAGTGGGAGCGCTAGCGGGAGCGCAGTTCTTC,CASSLVGALAGAQFF
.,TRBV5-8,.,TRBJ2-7,TGTGCCAGCACCCGCTCGGGGCAGGGGTTAATCTACGAGCAGTACTTC,CASTRSGQGLIYEQYF
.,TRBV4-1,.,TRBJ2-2,TGCGCCAGCAGCCAAGACCCGGATACGGGGGCCGGGGAGCTGTTTTTT,CASSQDPDTGAGELFF
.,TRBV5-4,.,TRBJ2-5,TGTGCCAGCAGCTTCCCCGGACTAATTGAGACCCAGTACTTC,CASSFPGLIETQYF
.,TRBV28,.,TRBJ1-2,TGTGCCAGCAGGCTGGAGGAAAAGCGCTTCGGCTACACCTTC,CASRLEEKRFGYTF
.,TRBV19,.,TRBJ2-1,TGTGCCAGTAGTCTCCCAGGACTAAGCAGGCAGTTCTTC,CASSLPGLSRQFF
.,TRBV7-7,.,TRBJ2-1,TGTGCTAGCAGCTTGACTGCCGGACTGGGTTACAATGAGCAGTTCTTC,CASSLTAGLGYNEQFF
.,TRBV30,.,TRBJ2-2,TGTGCCTGGAGATACAGGACCGGGGAGCTGTTTTTT,CAWRYRTGELFF